This T cell receptor (beta chain) derives from a study of T cell repertoires in cytomegalovirus infection. Study context: A matching HLA type, together with CMV infection, was signaled by public TCR beta signatures.

This clonotype was observed many times. One end of the junction varies from germline; a read error may be responsible. TCRdb passed the reads through MiXCR, listing each CDR3 protein once. The sample holds approximately 490,000 distinct CDR3 sequences, about 10% seen once. Germline CDR1 reads SGHVS; CDR2 reads FQNEAQ. The CDR3 is 14 residues long. The clonotype comes from a human donor in good health (CMV status not recorded). Some clones in this sample may be carry-over from other donors' samples. The sequencing input was PBMCs. This chain uses TRBV7-8 with TRBJ1-6; D not certain. The CDR3 DNA reads TGTGCCAGCAGCCTAGCCCCGGTTAATTCACCCCTCCACTTT. This gives the protein CASSLAPVNSPLHF.